Each of the 18 T cell receptor beta chains below was sequenced from the same sample in a study of blood T cell repertoires in COVID-19. Sequenced by immunoSEQ multiplex PCR; TCRdb stores in-frame clones only, minus some. The table includes approximately 350,000 clones, around 91% detected once. The source material was peripheral blood. The receptors stem from a woman younger than 30 who had recovered from COVID-19.

V gene TRBV7-2 combines with J gene TRBJ2-7, with 9 bases matching TRBD2. Germline CDR1 and CDR2: SGHTA and FQGNSA. The CDR3 extends over 15 amino acids. The J segment lost 3 bases and the V segment lost 4 bases, leaving 7 bases of the junction unmatched. This CDR3 reads CASSWTSDPYYEQYV. CDR3 nucleotides: TGTGCCAGCAGCTGGACTAGCGACCCTTACTACGAGCAGTACGTC.

The chain joins TRBV19 to TRBJ2-2; D perhaps matches TRBD1 (7 bases). CDR3 length: 14 amino acids. Germline V gene sequence: CDR1 LNHDA, CDR2 SQIVND (reference sequence). Trimming removed 6 bases at V and 16 bases at J, with 24 bases between. The CDR3 coding sequence is TGTGCCAGTAGCCCCAGACAGGGCCTGGGGAGGTGGTTTTTT. Encoded protein: CASSPRQGLGRWFF.

The rearrangement joins TRBV15 to TRBJ2-1, with TRBD1 as a possible D gene (6 bases). There are 16 residues in the CDR3. Between the trimmed V and J ends, which lost 1 base and 5 bases, there was a span of 15 bases. Germline CDR1 reads LNHNV; CDR2 reads YYDKDF (reference sequence). The chain's CDR3 is CATSRGSQGQNNEQFF. CDR3 nucleotides: TGTGCCACCAGCAGAGGTTCACAGGGCCAGAACAATGAGCAGTTCTTC.

The chain has TRBV4-1 and TRBJ1-5; tentative D call: TRBD1 (5 bases). This CDR3 has 13 amino acids. Germline V gene data show CDR1 as MGHRA and CDR2 as YSYEKL. With 3 bases removed from V and 7 bases from J, the gap between germline ends came to 10 bases. The CDR3 DNA reads TGCGCCAGCAGCCAGCTCCGGGGGCAGCCCCAGCATTTT. Its protein is CASSQLRGQPQHF.

The V and J genes are TRBV4-3 and TRBJ1-1; the D gene is possibly TRBD1 (6 bases). Trimming removed 0 bases at V and 0 bases at J, with 14 bases between. This CDR3 spans 17 amino acids. Germline V gene sequence: CDR1 LGHNA, CDR2 YSLEER. The CDR3 here is CASSQDGNSGVNTEAFF. Written as DNA, the CDR3 is TGCGCCAGCAGCCAAGATGGGAACTCAGGGGTGAACACTGAAGCTTTCTTT.

The chain carries TRBV30 and TRBJ1-6, with D possibly matching TRBD1 (6 bases). Trimming took 3 bases from V and 10 from J, leaving 10 bases between them. CDR3 size: 12 residues. CDR1 and CDR2 from the germline V gene are GTSNPN and SVGIG (reference sequence). This CDR3 reads CAWSDRFSPLHF. The CDR3 nucleotides are TGTGCCTGGAGCGACAGGTTCTCACCCCTCCACTTT.

The chain carries TRBV7-2 and TRBJ1-3, with a weak D call TRBD1 (5 bases). V was pared by 1 base and J by 4 bases, with 11 bases between. This CDR3 comprises 15 residues. The V gene's germline CDR1 is SGHTA and CDR2 FQGNSA. CDR3 residues: CASSLVGAGGNTIYF. The CDR3 bases are TGTGCCAGCAGCTTAGTTGGGGCCGGCGGAAACACCATATATTTT.

The CDR3, as DNA: TGTGCCAGCAGTTCCTTCATAGCGGGAGCGGGCGGGGAGCTGTTTTTT. Its protein is CASSSFIAGAGGELFF. The gene calls are TRBV6-2 or TRBV6-3 and TRBJ2-2, with 9 bases matching TRBD2. Germline V gene sequence: CDR1 MNHEY, CDR2 SVGEGT. V dropped 4 bases and J dropped 7; count of bases not matched to a gene: 10. The CDR3 totals 16 residues.

The CDR3 loop is CASSPGKLGQGLSGNTIYF. In DNA form, the CDR3 reads TGTGCCAGCAGCCCAGGAAAATTGGGACAGGGCCTCTCTGGAAACACCATATATTTT. The chain has TRBV7-9 and TRBJ1-3; 9 bases map to TRBD1. J lost 0 bases, V lost 5 bases, and 14 bases had no gene match. The CDR3 extends over 19 amino acids. Germline CDR1 SEHNR, CDR2 FQNEAQ (reference sequence).

The chain combines TRBV7-9 with TRBJ1-2, with 9 bases aligning to TRBD1. The V and J ends lost 4 bases and 4 bases, in that order; junction bases with no gene match: 19. CDR1 and CDR2 from the germline V gene are SEHNR and FQNEAQ (reference sequence). The CDR3 extends over 19 amino acids. The DNA for the CDR3 is TGTGCCAGCAGCTCTACAGTGGACAGGGGAGTTTTAATGGGCTATGGCTACACCTTC. As protein: CASSSTVDRGVLMGYGYTF.

J is TRBJ1-2 and V is TRBV12-3 or TRBV12-4; perhaps TRBD1 as D (5 bases). The length of the CDR3 is 13 residues. Trimming cost V 1 base and J 5 bases, with 8 bases left between them. The CDR3 here is CASSLGRTYGYTF. CDR3 sequence (DNA): TGTGCCAGCAGTTTAGGGCGGACATATGGCTACACCTTC.

The rearrangement links TRBV6-2 or TRBV6-3 to TRBJ2-7; TRBD1 is a possible D gene (6 bases). The V end lost 5 bases, the J end lost 3 bases, and 14 bases lay between the germline ends. Germline CDR1 MNHEY, CDR2 SVGEGT. CDR3 length equals 14 residues. The CDR3 DNA sequence: TGTGCCAGCAGTAGGCCAGGGGCCTTCTACGAGCAGTACGTC. This codes for CASSRPGAFYEQYV.

The CDR3 DNA follows: TGTGCCAGCAGCCGTAATGAAAGACTAGCGGGAGGGAATGAGCAGTTCTTC. It codes for CASSRNERLAGGNEQFF. The rearrangement uses TRBV7-9 and TRBJ2-1; 14 nucleotides match TRBD2. CDR3 length: 17 amino acids. In germline, CDR1 is SEHNR, CDR2 FQNEAQ (reference sequence). V dropped 5 bases and J dropped 7; count of bases not matched to a gene: 10.

V and J are TRBV6-2 or TRBV6-3 and TRBJ1-1, with TRBD1 as a possible D gene (5 bases). CDR3 size: 17 residues. With 0 bases removed from V and 5 bases from J, the gap between germline ends came to 19 bases. CDR1 is MNHEY and CDR2 is SVGEGT in the germline V gene. This CDR3 reads CASSYSSLKGRGTEAFF. CDR3 DNA: TGTGCCAGCAGTTACTCGAGCTTAAAGGGGCGAGGAACTGAAGCTTTCTTT.

CDR3 loop: CASSSSGRAGGELFF. The CDR3 coding sequence is TGTGCCAGCAGCTCCTCGGGCCGGGCGGGCGGGGAGCTGTTTTTT. The chain employs TRBV5-4 and TRBJ2-2; D perhaps matches TRBD2 (5 bases). The CDR3 extends over 15 amino acids. Germline V gene data show CDR1 as SGHNT and CDR2 as YYREEE (reference sequence). V dropped 3 bases and J dropped 7 bases, with 16 bases sitting between them.

This clone was recorded once. The chain couples TRBV7-2 to TRBJ2-3; 11 bases line up with TRBD2. This CDR3 has 17 residues. From germline, CDR1 is SGHTA and CDR2 FQGNSA. V lost 5 bases and J lost 0; bases outside the gene matches: 7. CDR3 region: CASSLRLAGPSTDTQYF. CDR3 in DNA: TGTGCCAGCAGCCTGAGACTAGCGGGGCCTAGCACAGATACGCAGTATTTT.

As DNA, the CDR3 is TGCAGTGCTAGTACCTTGACGGCAGGGACATACTACAATGAGCAGTTCTTC. It is translated as CSASTLTAGTYYNEQFF. The chain uses TRBV20-1 and TRBJ2-1; weak D call: TRBD1 (6 bases). V was shortened by 3 bases and J by 3 bases, with 21 bases between the two germline ends. The germline V gene has CDR1 DFQATT and CDR2 SNEGSKA (reference sequence). The CDR3 length is 17 residues.

The chain recombines TRBV3-1 (or the pseudogene TRBV3-2) with TRBJ2-1; no definite D call. The CDR3 spans 14 residues. The germline V and J ends were trimmed by 3 bases and 5 bases, with 11 bases remaining between them. Per germline, CDR1 LGHDT and CDR2 YNNKEL (reference sequence). CDR3 residues: CASSQDSENNEQFF. The CDR3 nucleotides are TGTGCCAGCAGCCAGGATTCGGAGAACAATGAGCAGTTCTTC.